The 32 T cell receptor beta chains listed next were all sequenced from one sample in a study of blood T cells in healthy people across ages (dated by TCRdb to the mid-2010s). The library relied on 5' RACE. Sequencing relied on an Illumina HiSeq 2500. A second roughly 7 to 11 cycle PCR used a sample-barcoded 5' primer and a J-beta primer mix. The public reads were reanalyzed by TCRdb: fastp trimming at Q25, MiXCR alignment, in-frame beta chains only. A single entry per CDR3 protein holds the most common genes and DNA from its merged rows. Present in this sample are some 550,000 distinct CDR3 sequences, 40% to 50% of which were seen just once. 20% to 25% of the sample belongs to the ten largest clones. The specimen sequenced was blood. The receptors were gathered from a man older than 75 in good health.

V is TRBV5-1 and J is TRBJ1-1; possibly TRBD1 for D (5 bases). The CDR3 runs 14 residues. CDR1 is SGHRS and CDR2 is YFSETQ in the germline V gene. V shed 4 bases and J shed 1 base, with 11 bases lying between them. This CDR3 reads CASSQGPTNTEAFF. The CDR3 DNA follows: TGCGCCAGCAGCCAGGGACCTACGAACACTGAAGCTTTCTTT. The full variable domain, in which reference TRBV5-1 and TRBJ1-1 provide the parts outside the CDR3, is KAGVTQTPRYLIKTRGQQVTLSCSPISGHRSVSWYQQTPGQGLQFLFEYFSETQRNKGNFPGRFSGRQFSNSRSEMNVSTLELGDSALYLCASSQGPTNTEAFFGQGTRLTVV.

This clonotype came up many times. The chain uses TRBV6-6 and TRBJ2-5, with TRBD2 matching over 10 bases. V lost 2 bases, J lost 5 bases, and 14 bases stayed unmatched. The CDR3 extends over 18 amino acids. Germline values: CDR1 MNHNY, CDR2 SVGAGI (reference sequence). The DNA of the CDR3 is TGTGCCAGCAGTTACAGGGCTAGCGGGAGATGGGGAAGGGAGACCCAGTACTTC. The encoded protein is CASSYRASGRWGRETQYF.

The genes are TRBV20-1 and TRBJ1-1; D might be TRBD1 (6 bases). The V end lost 2 bases, the J end lost 5 bases, and 18 bases lay between the germline ends. Germline V gives CDR1 DFQATT, CDR2 SNEGSKA (reference sequence). The length of the CDR3 is 15 residues. CDR3 DNA: TGCAGTGCTAGACCTACAGGGTCAGTTAGTACTGAAGCTTTCTTT. The encoded protein is CSARPTGSVSTEAFF.

This chain links TRBV20-1 with TRBJ1-1; 7 bases agree with TRBD1. Germline assignment: CDR1 DFQATT and CDR2 SNEGSKA (reference sequence). This CDR3 has 13 residues. V gave up 5 bases and J gave up 1 base; unmatched junction bases: 4. The chain's CDR3 is CSARQGRNTEAFF. DNA for the CDR3: TGCAGTGCTCGACAGGGAAGGAACACTGAAGCTTTCTTT.

The genes are TRBV20-1 and TRBJ2-1, with 7 bases identical to TRBD2. The V and J ends lost 3 bases and 2 bases, in that order; junction bases with no gene match: 13. The germline CDR1 and CDR2 sequences are DFQATT and SNEGSKA (reference sequence). CDR3 length equals 17 residues. The CDR3 DNA reads as TGCAGTGCTAGCGTCCTATCTAGCGGTTCAGCCTACAATGAGCAGTTCTTC. As protein: CSASVLSSGSAYNEQFF.

Ten or more counts support this clonotype. The CDR3 DNA is TGTGCCAGCAGTTACTTAGCGGGAAGAGGAGGTAATGAGCAGTTCTTC. This sequence encodes CASSYLAGRGGNEQFF. This chain joins TRBV6-5 and TRBJ2-1; 8 bases align to TRBD2. Unmatched junction bases numbered 9, after V lost 1 base and J lost 7 bases. The CDR3 length is 16 residues. Germline CDR1 and CDR2: MNHEY and SVGAGI.

In DNA, the CDR3 is TGCAGCGCGACAGGGGGGAATGAAAAACTGTTTTTT. This sequence encodes CSATGGNEKLFF. The chain employs TRBV29-1 and TRBJ1-4; 9 bases line up with TRBD1. V lost 7 bases to trimming and J lost 5 bases; unmatched junction nucleotides: 2. Germline lookup yields CDR1 SQVTM and CDR2 ANQGSEA. The CDR3 sequence is 12 residues long.

The V gene is TRBV10-2, the J gene TRBJ1-2, with TRBD1 matching 8 bases. CDR3 size: 17 residues. Germline CDR1 reads WSHSY; CDR2 reads SAAADI. V gave up 2 bases and J gave up 8 bases; unmatched junction bases: 16. CDR3 in DNA: TGCGCCAGCAGTGAGCCAAGACAGGGGCCTACAAGCCGCGGCTACACCTTC. Translation gives CASSEPRQGPTSRGYTF.

The chain links TRBV11-1 to TRBJ2-7, with D perhaps matching TRBD2 (5 bases). The germline V and J ends were trimmed by 5 bases and 0 bases, with 11 bases remaining between them. This CDR3 has 14 residues. The V gene's germline CDR1 is SGHAT and CDR2 FQDESV (reference sequence). CDR3 DNA sequence: TGTGCCAGCAGCACCCGGACTGGCTCCTACGAGCAGTACTTC. Amino acid sequence: CASSTRTGSYEQYF.

The chain recombines TRBV28 with TRBJ2-7, with D tentatively TRBD1 or TRBD2 (6 bases each). CDR3 length: 15 residues. Germline V lookup: CDR1 MDHEN, CDR2 SYDVKM. V lost 3 bases and J lost 3, with 15 bases in between. The CDR3 coding sequence is TGTGCCAGCAGTTTTAGAAGGGGGGTCGTCTACGAGCAGTACTTC. Translating it yields CASSFRRGVVYEQYF.

The chain carries TRBV6-2 or TRBV6-3 and TRBJ2-2; the match to TRBD2 covers 8 bases. The CDR3 contains 15 residues. Trimming at V came to 7 bases and at J to 4 bases, leaving 8 bases not matched to a gene. CDR1 MNHEY and CDR2 SVGEGT come from the germline V gene. CDR3 sequence: CASNTAGAGTGELFF. The DNA for the CDR3 is TGTGCCAGCAATACAGCGGGAGCGGGCACCGGGGAGCTGTTTTTT.

The rearrangement joins TRBV27 to TRBJ2-5; TRBD1 matches 10 bases. V lost 5 bases, J lost 0 bases, and 6 bases stayed unmatched. Looked up from germline, CDR1 is MNHEY and CDR2 is SMNVEV (reference sequence). This CDR3 spans 16 amino acids. This CDR3 is CASSPSDRGHQETQYF. As DNA, the CDR3 is TGTGCCAGCAGTCCCTCCGACAGGGGGCACCAAGAGACCCAGTACTTC.

The chain combines TRBV7-2 with TRBJ2-3; TRBD2 agrees at 7 bases. The CDR3 is made up of 16 amino acids. Losses at the gene ends were 4 bases for V and 4 bases for J; bases not matched to a gene: 11. Germline CDR1 and CDR2: SGHTA and FQGNSA. This chain's CDR3 is CASSSSSVGGADTQYF. DNA for the CDR3: TGTGCCAGCAGCTCATCTAGCGTGGGGGGGGCAGATACGCAGTATTTT. Using reference TRBV7-2 and TRBJ2-3 for the parts outside the CDR3, the full variable domain is GAGVSQSPSNKVTEKGKDVELRCDPISGHTALYWYRQSLGQGLEFLIYFQGNSAPDKSGLPSDRFSAERTGGSVSTLTIQRTQQEDSAVYLCASSSSSVGGADTQYFGPGTRLTVL.

The rearrangement uses TRBV5-1 and TRBJ2-1; the match to TRBD2 covers 9 bases. The V gene end was trimmed by 3 bases and the J gene end by 6 bases; junction bases not matched to a gene: 7. This CDR3 has 15 amino acids. Germline V gene lookup returns CDR1 SGHRS and CDR2 YFSETQ. The CDR3 spells CASSSLRGGRNEQFF. CDR3 nucleotide sequence: TGCGCCAGCAGCTCCTTGCGGGGGGGCCGCAATGAGCAGTTCTTC.

The chain carries TRBV4-1 and TRBJ1-6; 8 positions agree with TRBD1. The V and J ends lost 3 bases and 5 bases, in that order; junction bases with no gene match: 9. The CDR3 extends over 17 amino acids. The germline V gene has CDR1 MGHRA and CDR2 YSYEKL. The CDR3 DNA follows: TGCGCCAGCAGCCAGCACCGGGACAGGAGCGATAATTCACCCCTCCACTTT. Its protein product is CASSQHRDRSDNSPLHF.

The chain joins TRBV15 to TRBJ2-7; 11 positions match TRBD2. The CDR3 has 16 residues. Germline V gene data show CDR1 as LNHNV and CDR2 as YYDKDF (reference sequence). The trim removed 0 bases at V and 5 bases at J, leaving 6 bases unmatched. DNA for the CDR3: TGTGCCACCAGCAGAGATTTAGCGGGGGGGCCCGACGAGCAGTACTTC. Protein: CATSRDLAGGPDEQYF.

The V and J genes are TRBV5-1 and TRBJ1-2; perhaps TRBD1 as D (5 bases). The ends were cut back, 3 bases at V and 4 bases at J, with 13 bases in the middle. In germline, CDR1 is SGHRS, CDR2 YFSETQ. The length of the CDR3 is 14 residues. The CDR3 reads CASSSPGMSYGYTF. The DNA for the CDR3 is TGCGCCAGCAGCTCCCCAGGGATGTCCTATGGCTACACCTTC. The full variable domain, completed using reference TRBV5-1 and TRBJ1-2, is KAGVTQTPRYLIKTRGQQVTLSCSPISGHRSVSWYQQTPGQGLQFLFEYFSETQRNKGNFPGRFSGRQFSNSRSEMNVSTLELGDSALYLCASSSPGMSYGYTFGSGTRLTVV.

The chain recombines TRBV5-5 with TRBJ2-2, with D tentatively TRBD1 (6 bases). V was shortened by 0 bases and J by 7 bases, with 10 bases between the two germline ends. This CDR3 spans 14 amino acids. Germline V gene sequence: CDR1 SGHKS, CDR2 YYEKEE (reference sequence). This CDR3 is CASSLELGGGELFF. For the CDR3, the DNA is TGTGCCAGCAGCTTGGAACTAGGGGGCGGGGAGCTGTTTTTT.

J is TRBJ2-1 and V is TRBV27, with TRBD1 identical over 11 bases. The V gene end was trimmed by 7 bases and the J gene end by 7 bases; junction bases not matched to a gene: 6. Germline V gene sequence: CDR1 MNHEY, CDR2 SMNVEV (reference sequence). This CDR3 contains 14 residues. CDR3 nucleotides: TGTGCCAGCATCGGGACAGGGGGTAGGAATGAGCAGTTCTTC. Translated, it gives CASIGTGGRNEQFF.

This chain joins TRBV12-3 or TRBV12-4 and TRBJ2-3, with D tentatively TRBD1 (6 bases). The CDR3 loop spans 15 amino acids. Trimming removed 2 bases at V and 3 bases at J, with 12 bases between. The DNA for the CDR3 is TGTGCCAGCAGTTTATGGTCAGGGGTTACAGATACGCAGTATTTT. The encoded protein is CASSLWSGVTDTQYF.

The chain couples TRBV27 to TRBJ1-2; TRBD1 matches 7 bases. Trimming at V came to 6 bases and at J to 7 bases, leaving 11 bases not matched to a gene. CDR1 MNHEY and CDR2 SMNVEV come from the germline V gene (reference sequence). The CDR3 spans 14 residues. This CDR3 reads CASSPTDRVGGYTF. The CDR3 DNA follows: TGTGCCAGCAGCCCTACCGACAGGGTTGGTGGCTACACCTTC.

Remarks on this clonotype: Compared with germline, one end of the junction differs, possibly owing to a read error. The V and J genes are TRBV2 and TRBJ2-1, with D possibly matching TRBD1 (6 bases). From germline, CDR1 is SNHLY and CDR2 FYNNEI. This CDR3 is built from 14 residues. This CDR3 reads CDSSELQGYNEQFF. CDR3 nucleotide sequence: TGTGACAGCAGTGAGTTACAGGGATACAATGAGCAGTTCTTC.

This clonotype was recorded a few times. The CDR3 coding sequence is TGCGCCAGCAGCCAAGCCTACAATGATGGGCAGTTCTTC. Protein sequence: CASSQAYNDGQFF. The chain employs TRBV4-1 and TRBJ2-1; no clear D. Trimming removed 1 base at V and 12 bases at J, with 13 bases between. Germline CDR1 MGHRA, CDR2 YSYEKL. This CDR3 region has 13 residues.

This clonotype was counted between two and nine times. The chain carries TRBV7-2 and TRBJ2-7, with D hard to call. V lost 5 bases, J lost 9 bases, and 23 bases lay in between. Germline values: CDR1 SGHTA, CDR2 FQGNSA. CDR3 length: 15 amino acids. The CDR3 is CASSESVHLLDRQYF. Here the CDR3 DNA reads TGTGCCAGCAGCGAAAGTGTTCACCTCCTCGATCGGCAGTACTTC.

This clonotype was seen a handful of times. The rearrangement joins TRBV9 to TRBJ1-4; D gene ambiguous. The germline V and J ends were trimmed by 4 bases and 7 bases, with 14 bases remaining between them. The CDR3 runs 14 residues. Looked up from germline, CDR1 is SGDLS and CDR2 is YYNGEE. CDR3 coding DNA: TGTGCCAGCAGCTCCCCCTCGGCTGGTGAAAAACTGTTTTTT. Translating gives CASSSPSAGEKLFF.

The CDR3 protein is CASRVQPREKLFF. In nucleotides, the CDR3 is TGTGCCAGCAGGGTCCAACCCCGGGAAAAACTGTTTTTT. V usage is TRBV6-1 and J usage is TRBJ1-4; D is unclear. CDR3 length: 13 amino acids. V was pared by 6 bases and J by 8 bases, with 13 bases between. The germline gives CDR1 MNHNS, CDR2 SASEGT.

The chain joins TRBV29-1 to TRBJ1-4, with 7 bases lining up with TRBD1. The V and J ends lost 6 bases and 15 bases, in that order; junction bases with no gene match: 7. This CDR3 spans 10 amino acids. Germline V CDR1 and CDR2: SQVTM, ANQGSEA. CDR3 nucleotide sequence: TGCAGCGTACGACAGGGTACTGTGTTTTTT. This codes for CSVRQGTVFF.

The gene calls are TRBV7-9 and TRBJ1-4, with 8 bases fitting TRBD1. CDR3 size: 14 residues. Germline CDR1 and CDR2: SEHNR and FQNEAQ (reference sequence). Trimming cost V 5 bases and J 3 bases; bases outside gene matches: 2. The DNA of the CDR3 is TGTGCCAGCAGCCAGGACAGGGCTAATGAAAAACTGTTTTTT. Protein sequence: CASSQDRANEKLFF.

The CDR3 bases are TGTGCCAGCAGCCAAGGACCGGCTAACTATGGCTACACCTTC. This encodes CASSQGPANYGYTF. This sequence joins TRBV14 and TRBJ1-2; D is undetermined. V was cut by 1 base and J by 0 bases, with 6 bases left in between. Germline assignment: CDR1 SGHDN and CDR2 FVKESK. The CDR3 contains 14 residues.

The rearrangement joins TRBV5-1 to TRBJ2-3, with D unclear. From germline, CDR1 is SGHRS and CDR2 YFSETQ. V shed 0 bases and J shed 0 bases, with 11 bases lying between them. This CDR3 comprises 16 residues. This CDR3 reads CASSLDGRPSTDTQYF. In DNA, the CDR3 is TGCGCCAGCAGCTTGGACGGCAGACCTAGCACAGATACGCAGTATTTT.

The chain carries TRBV12-3 or TRBV12-4 and TRBJ1-5; TRBD1 matches at 7 bases. The CDR3 covers 15 residues. The J segment lost 0 bases and the V segment lost 4 bases, leaving 3 bases of the junction unmatched. The CDR3 protein is CASSWGQYSNQPQHF. CDR3 nucleotides: TGTGCCAGCAGTTGGGGACAGTATAGCAATCAGCCCCAGCATTTT.

This clonotype was counted between two and nine times. The CDR3 DNA sequence: TGTGCCAGCAGCGTAGACGGGTCTACCTCCTACGAGCAGTACTTC. It specifies CASSVDGSTSYEQYF. The chain couples TRBV7-3 to TRBJ2-7; D unresolved. The ends were cut back, 5 bases at V and 0 bases at J, with 14 bases in the middle. This CDR3 contains 15 residues. The germline gives CDR1 SGHTA, CDR2 FQGTGA.